In its sample, the clone carrying this T cell receptor (beta chain) was seen a few times. Its antigen is unknown. This sample was taken from a study of T cells in Graves' hyperthyroidism and ophthalmopathy. Study-wide results and caveats: Most clonotypes expanded in thyroid above 0.001 were likewise present in blood.

This CDR3 has 15 residues. Germline V gene sequence: CDR1 LNHDA, CDR2 SQIVND (reference sequence). The junction had 3 bases not matched to a gene; V was cut back by 1 base and J by 3 bases. Amplification targeted TCR beta CDR3 regions from RNA transcripts. RT-PCR in the first round (using the HTBI primer set) targeted the TCR CDR3. One entry per CDR3 protein, called by TCRdb with MiXCR from the multiplex PCR reads. The table has 550,000 to 800,000 distinct CDR3 sequences, 17% seen once; the top ten hold 15%. The TCR comes from a man in his fifties or sixties with Graves' hyperthyroidism. Source material: blood. This rearrangement joins TRBV19 to TRBJ2-1; TRBD2 agrees at 7 bases. CDR3 sequence (DNA): TGTGCCAGTAGTATAGTGGCTAGCGGCTACAATGAGCAGTTCTTC. Its translation: CASSIVASGYNEQFF. Looking up the rest from reference TRBV19 and TRBJ2-1 gives the full variable domain: DGGITQSPKYLFRKEGQNVTLSCEQNLNHDAMYWYRQDPGQGLRLIYYSQIVNDFQKGDIAEGYSVSREKKESFPLTVTSAQKNPTAFYLCASSIVASGYNEQFFGPGTRLTVL.